The sequence of this TCR beta chain was determined in a study of T cell responses to AZD1222 COVID-19 vaccine. Turning to the study itself: It was second doses at about 4 or about 12 weeks that were pooled. Study outcomes and limitations: Females made up more of the donors, who were largely white British, and clonal diversity may have come out too low. Baseline seropositives among AZD1222 recipients totaled only 6 or 7.

Sequencing was performed with immunoSEQ multiplex PCR; in TCRdb, only in-frame clones are kept and a portion is missing. Counted here are about 130,000 clones, roughly 87% occurring once; the ten biggest clones make up around 1.6%. There are a few counts of this clone. Its antigen is still unknown. Trimming cost V 3 bases and J 2 bases, with 22 bases left between them. Germline assignment: CDR1 GTSNPN and CDR2 SVGIG (reference sequence). The CDR3 totals 17 residues. The material was peripheral blood, obtained on day 0 of AZD1222 vaccination. This clonotype originated in an adult in good health. V and J are TRBV30 and TRBJ1-1, with D perhaps matching TRBD1 (6 bases). In nucleotides, the CDR3 is TGTGCCTGGAGGATCCTCACCACAGGGCCCTTTAACACTGAAGCTTTCTTT. Translating gives CAWRILTTGPFNTEAFF.